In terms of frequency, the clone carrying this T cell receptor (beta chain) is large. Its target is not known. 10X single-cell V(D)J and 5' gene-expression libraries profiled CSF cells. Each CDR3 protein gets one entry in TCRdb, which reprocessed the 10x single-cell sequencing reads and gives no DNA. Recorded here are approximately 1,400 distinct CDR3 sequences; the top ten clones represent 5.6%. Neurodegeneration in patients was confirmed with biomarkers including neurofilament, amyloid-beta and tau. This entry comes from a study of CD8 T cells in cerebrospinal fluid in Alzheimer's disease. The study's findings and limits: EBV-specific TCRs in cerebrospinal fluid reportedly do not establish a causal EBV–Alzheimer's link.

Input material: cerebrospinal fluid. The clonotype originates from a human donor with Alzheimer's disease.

The CDR3 loop is CASSTQGTDTQYF. V gene TRBV7-3 combines with J gene TRBJ2-3; there is no DNA to check the TCRdb D call of TRBD1. The CDR3 loop spans 13 amino acids. Per the germline V gene, CDR1 is SGHTA and CDR2 is FQGTGA.